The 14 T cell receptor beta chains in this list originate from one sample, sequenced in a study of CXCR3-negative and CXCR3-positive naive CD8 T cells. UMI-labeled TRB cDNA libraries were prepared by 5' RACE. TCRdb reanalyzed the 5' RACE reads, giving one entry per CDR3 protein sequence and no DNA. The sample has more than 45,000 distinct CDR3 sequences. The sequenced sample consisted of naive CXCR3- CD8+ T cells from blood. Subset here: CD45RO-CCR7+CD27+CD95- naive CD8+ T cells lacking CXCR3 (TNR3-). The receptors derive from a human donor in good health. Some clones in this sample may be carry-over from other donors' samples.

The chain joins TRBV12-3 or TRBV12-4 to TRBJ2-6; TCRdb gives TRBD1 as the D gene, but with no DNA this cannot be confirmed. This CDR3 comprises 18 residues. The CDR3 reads CASSLETGGMAGANVLTF.

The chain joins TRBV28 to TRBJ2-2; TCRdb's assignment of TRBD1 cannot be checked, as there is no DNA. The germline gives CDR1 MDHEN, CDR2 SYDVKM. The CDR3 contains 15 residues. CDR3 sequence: CASRSGTTNTGELFF.

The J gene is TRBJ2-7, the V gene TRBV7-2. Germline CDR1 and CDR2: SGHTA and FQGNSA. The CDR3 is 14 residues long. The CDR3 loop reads CASSFSGDYYEQYF.

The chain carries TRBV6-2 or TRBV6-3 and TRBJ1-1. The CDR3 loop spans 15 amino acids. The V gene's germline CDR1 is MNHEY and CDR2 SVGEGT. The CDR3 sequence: CASRQRDFQNTEAFF.

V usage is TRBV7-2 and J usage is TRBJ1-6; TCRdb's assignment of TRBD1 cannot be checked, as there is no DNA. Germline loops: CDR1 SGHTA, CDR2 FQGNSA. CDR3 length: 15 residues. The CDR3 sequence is CASSLEGPVYSPLHF.

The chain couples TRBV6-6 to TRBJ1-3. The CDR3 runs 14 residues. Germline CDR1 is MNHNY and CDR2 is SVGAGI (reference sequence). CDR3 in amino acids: CASLGGLSGNTIYF.

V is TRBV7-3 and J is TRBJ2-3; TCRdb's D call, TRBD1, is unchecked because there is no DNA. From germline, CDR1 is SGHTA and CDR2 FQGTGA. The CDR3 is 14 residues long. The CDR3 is CASSLQGNTDTQYF. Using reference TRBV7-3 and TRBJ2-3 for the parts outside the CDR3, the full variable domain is GAGVSQTPSNKVTEKGKYVELRCDPISGHTALYWYRQSLGQGPEFLIYFQGTGAADDSGLPNDRFFAVRPEGSVSTLKIQRTERGDSAVYLCASSLQGNTDTQYFGPGTRLTVL.

CDR3 region: CASSLSSTGHEQYF. The chain carries TRBV28 and TRBJ2-7. The CDR3 spans 14 residues. Looked up from germline, CDR1 is MDHEN and CDR2 is SYDVKM.

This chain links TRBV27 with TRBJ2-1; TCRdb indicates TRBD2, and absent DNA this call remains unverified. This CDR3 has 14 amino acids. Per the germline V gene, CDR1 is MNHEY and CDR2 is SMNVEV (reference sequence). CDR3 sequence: CASSWGTSYNEQFF.

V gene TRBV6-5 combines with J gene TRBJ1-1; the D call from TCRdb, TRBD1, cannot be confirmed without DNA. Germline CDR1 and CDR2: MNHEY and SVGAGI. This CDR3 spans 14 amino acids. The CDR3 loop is CASSRTGFLTEAFF.

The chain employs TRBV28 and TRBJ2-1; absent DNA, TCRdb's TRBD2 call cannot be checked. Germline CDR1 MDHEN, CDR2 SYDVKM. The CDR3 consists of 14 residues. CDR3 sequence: CASSLGLADNEQFF.

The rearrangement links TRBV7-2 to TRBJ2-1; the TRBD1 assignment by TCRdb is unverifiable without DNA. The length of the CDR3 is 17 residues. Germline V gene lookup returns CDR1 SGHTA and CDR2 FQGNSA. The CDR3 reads CASSLVVPQGEGNEQFF.

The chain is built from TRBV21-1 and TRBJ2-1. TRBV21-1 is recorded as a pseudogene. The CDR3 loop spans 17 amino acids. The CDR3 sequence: CASSKGRDRGTYNEQFF.

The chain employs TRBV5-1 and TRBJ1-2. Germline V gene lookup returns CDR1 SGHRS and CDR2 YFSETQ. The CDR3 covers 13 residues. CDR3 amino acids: CASSGEEDYGYTF.